This T cell receptor (beta chain) was documented in a study of T cells in Graves' hyperthyroidism and ophthalmopathy. Whole-study results and caveats: The model identified upcoming ophthalmopathy a median approximately six months ahead of onset.

The V gene end was trimmed by 1 base and the J gene end by 9 bases; junction bases not matched to a gene: 10. There are 16 residues in the CDR3. In germline, CDR1 is SGDLS, CDR2 YYNGEE. Newly diagnosed patients aged 18 to 65 had hyperthyroidism of under 2 months' duration. What was amplified from RNA transcripts were TCR beta CDR3 regions. With the HTBI primer set, the TCR CDR3 went through a first round of RT-PCR. In TCRdb, the multiplex PCR reads were re-called with MiXCR into one record per CDR3 protein. The profile shows 250,000 to 300,000 distinct CDR3 sequences, 10% to 15% of them singletons. This clonotype was seen only a few times. Its specificity is not known.

V is TRBV9 and J is TRBJ2-1; 10 positions match TRBD2. This TCR was recovered from a woman aged 30 to 39 with Graves' hyperthyroidism that later progressed to Graves' ophthalmopathy. Material: blood. The DNA of the CDR3 is TGTGCCAGCAGCGTATTGAGCGGGGGGGGTGGGGGTGAGCAGTTCTTC. The encoded protein is CASSVLSGGGGGEQFF.